The present entry profiles one T cell receptor beta chain with its context. Its antigen is still unknown. Base qualities are not recorded, but no much larger clone differs from it by a single base. In total, around 600 healthy bone marrow donors made up the cohort. At the time of sampling, all cohort members were nominally healthy, though unrecorded immune exposures were likely present. The donor was CMV seronegative and belonged to the group of over 300 seronegative cohort members. A peripheral blood sample was collected from each donor, and TCR beta sequencing was performed on peripheral blood mononuclear cells. The Qiagen DNeasy Blood Extraction Kit was used to extract genomic DNA from the blood cell samples. This sample was taken from a study of cytomegalovirus exposure and HLA in healthy donors (TCRdb year 2017). Some background on the complete study: According to an earlier analysis of 587 of the donors, 150 million to 200 million T cells yielded roughly 110 million unique TCR beta sequences and about 300 Gb of sequence data. An early release that covered 640 HLA-typed donors contained about 290 gigabases of sequencing data and 75 million to 100 million unique TCR sequences. Of the roughly 400 genotyped donors, 75% to 85% were placed in the genetic ancestry cluster associated with self-reported Caucasian donors. The study aimed to test whether cataloging public T cell receptors could reveal signatures of past pathogen exposure. Using immunosequencing, the study profiled T cell repertoires from about 620 subjects and related those repertoires to cytomegalovirus serostatus. Along with the approximately 620-subject first cohort, a separate validation cohort of over 90 different subjects was used. The study combined high-throughput TCR immunosequencing, statistical association of individual TCRs with disease status, and machine learning to predict cytomegalovirus infection status. A later analysis re-analyzed previously published TCR beta repertoires from roughly 630 donors and added high-resolution HLA genotyping to study TCR occurrence patterns. In the later analysis, no new phenotypic data were used to find candidate immune exposures; instead, reliance was placed on TCR beta sequences and their occurrence across donors. An earlier analysis of some 600 of the donors applied high-throughput TCR beta sequencing to assess whether each TCR beta V gene segment acted as functional or pseudogenic. Donor age, sex, ethnicity and CMV serostatus were collected together with the repertoire data. A later genetic analysis took genome-wide SNP genotypes for about three fifths of the roughly 670 donors and used that subset as a discovery cohort. Every discovery cohort repertoire had been produced on one sequencing platform. HLA typing included class I and class II loci at four-digit resolution. The number of donors typed differed by locus, with about 629-630 for A, B, C, DRB1 and DQB1, roughly 520 for DQA1, 600 to 610 for DPA1, and around 450 for DPB1. Roughly 5 DR-DQ haplotypes were handled as single units for association and clustering, since linkage in the cohort was strong. Among some 410 genotyped donors of the cohort, an average of around 240,000 unique TCR beta nucleotide sequences were sequenced per donor, around 20% of them non-productive. What the authors observed across the whole study: The study gave a list of about 160 TCR beta chains associated with cytomegalovirus. Linkage disequilibrium might explain the correlated functional status among segregating V segments, but an unknown experimental factor could not be ruled out. A later analysis reported that several top co-occurrence clusters appeared linked to parvovirus B19, influenza, CMV and Epstein-Barr virus. An earlier analysis of roughly 570 of the donors showed that most TCR beta V segments appeared in productive rearrangements either about 87% or about 30% of the time, which broadly matched IMGT annotations. Sequencing depth was assumed to be roughly uniform across donors in the presence/absence analyses, though that assumption may not hold. The only immune exposure information available for the cohort was CMV serostatus. In a later analysis, TCR association rates were found to vary across HLA loci, with the most associated TCRs seen for DRB1 alleles and the fewest for HLA-C alleles. A later analysis found that most CMV-associated TCR beta chains appeared HLA-restricted, with HLA associations seemingly driven largely by CMV exposure. A few of the identified cytomegalovirus-associated TCR beta chains were confirmed in vitro to be specific for cytomegalovirus antigens. The 87-base-pair reads could not distinguish some IMGT-functional V segments, including TRBV6-2 and TRBV6-3, so those segments were excluded. A group of highly shared sequence variants was considered likely to be a technical artifact of the sequencing pipeline. The classifier was reported to diagnose cytomegalovirus status with high specificity and sensitivity in both the original and validation cohorts. The cohort was sequenced for TCR beta chains only, and without alpha or paired-chain data the features that could be detected were limited. Across donors, most TCR sequences were observed very rarely, whereas some public TCRs were present in many individuals. According to the authors, the approach could potentially be generalized to other disease states and immunological phenotypes. In a later analysis, around 15,000 TCR beta sequences were associated with specific HLA alleles at a false discovery rate of 0.05. Because HLA typing was missing for some donors at each locus, association tests included only the typed subset. V-gene and J-gene trimming of TCR beta chains was associated with a missense DCLRE1C variant in a later genetic analysis, and the association was replicated in an independent cohort. Compared with equally common non-associated chains, HLA-associated TCR beta chains in a later analysis were more clonally expanded and had lower generation probabilities. When HLA alleles, especially DR and DQ, strongly co-occurred, TCR associations were difficult to assign to individual alleles. Because counts were too low, roughly 18 rarely observed V segments, including chromosome 9 orphons, were left out of the earlier analysis of a few hundred of the donors. According to a later genetic analysis, donors in an Asian-associated ancestry cluster had fewer N-insertions in productive TCRs than the approximately 670-donor mean. A further reported finding was that TCR beta sequences accurately predicted the HLA-A and HLA-B alleles for most subjects in the first cohort.

The CDR3 holds 12 amino acids from the cysteine to the phenylalanine. Only CDR3 DNA is held: 36 bases, read in frame from base 1. From the germline V gene, CDR1 is LGHNA and CDR2 is YNFKEQ. Relative to germline, V is 2 bases shorter and J is 3 bases shorter, with 4 bases between their ends. The protocol used for the library was the immunoSEQ multiplex PCR assay. For the multiplex PCR, a mixture combining 60 forward primers for TCR Vbeta segments and 13 reverse primers for TCR Jbeta segments was used. The CDR3 region of rearranged TCR beta genes was amplified from genomic DNA by a multiplex PCR assay. The Illumina HiSeq System was used to sequence the amplified TCR beta libraries as 87-base-pair reads. Regarding the original processing steps: In a later analysis, about 80 million unique TCR beta chains were counted across the 500 to 700 repertoires, and approximately 11 million of these chains were shared by at least two donors. To remove PCR and sequencing errors, raw reads were error-corrected and collapsed into unique sequences using a nearest-neighbor algorithm that merged closely related sequences. V, D and J gene segments were assigned by aligning CDR3 sequences to IMGT reference sequences. For a sequence to be retained, at least a six-nucleotide match to both a V gene segment and a J gene segment was required. A rearrangement was called productive if the CDR3 had no stop codons and remained in frame with V and J, and every other rearrangement was called non-productive. Following IMGT convention, CDR3 was defined as the stretch from the second conserved V-encoded cysteine up to the conserved J-encoded phenylalanine. In an earlier analysis of more than 550 of the donors, sequences lacking an unambiguous match to a single V gene segment were excluded. In an earlier analysis of 450 to 700 of the donors, V segments were called functional above 56.7% productive rearrangements and were called segregating when the between-donor standard deviation exceeded 5%. To diagnose cytomegalovirus status from the catalog of TCR beta chain sequences, a statistical classification framework was built. In a later analysis, V and J genes were assigned by comparing TCR nucleotide sequences against IMGT/GENE-DB human TR gene sequences. The TCRdist pipeline was used in a later analysis to assign CDR3 sequences and most-parsimonious VDJ recombination scenarios. A later analysis defined each TCR beta chain by its CDR3 amino acid sequence plus V-gene family, and excluded reads lacking a unique V-gene family. In a later analysis, 500 to 650 highly shared, low-generation-probability nucleotide sequences were removed to address suspected cross-contamination and a sequencing artifact. A later analysis calculated a clonal expansion index for each public chain from normalized within-repertoire ranks of inferred template counts. In a later analysis, generation probabilities were computed with a VDJ recombination model fitted to out-of-frame rearrangements, and the resulting probabilities were checked against IGoR. A later analysis scored TCR-TCR, TCR-HLA and TCR-CMV co-occurrence with hypergeometric tests, applying a repertoire-size bias correction to TCR pairs. In a later analysis, false discovery rates were estimated by permuting HLA or CMV assignments 20 times. A later analysis grouped co-occurring TCRs with DBSCAN, adding TCRdist sequence similarity when clustering within HLA-allele-positive subsets. Co-occurrence clustering excluded repertoires with fewer than 30,000 or more than 120,000 public chains, plus five with anomalous nucleotide sharing. Held by TCRdb, this immuneACCESS table contains in-frame sequences only and omits some clones. Under half of the omission traces to an unresolved V gene where checked; the cause of the rest is unknown. The DNA was the basis for D and trimming; V, J and clone size are from that table. Recorded for this sample are roughly 200,000 clones; approximately 84% of them occurred a single time. The top ten constitute around 0.57% of the sample.

The sequencing sample was made of PBMCs. The receptor's source is a woman between 40 and 55 years old in good health and CMV-seronegative. This sequence uses TRBV4-2 and TRBJ1-2; the D gene lacks a confident call. The CDR3 region has the sequence CASSQSDYGYTF. In nucleotides, the sequence is TGTGCCAGCAGCCAATCCGACTATGGCTACACCTTC.